The clone carrying this T cell receptor beta chain was seen repeatedly, ten times or more. Its antigen remains unknown. Trimming at V came to 8 bases and at J to 0 bases, leaving 5 bases not matched to a gene. CDR1 and CDR2 (germline): MGHDK, SYGVNS. This CDR3 spans 15 amino acids. This specimen comes from a study of blood T cells in healthy people across ages. Study background: Template switching caught about one barcoded beta molecule for each two T cells. Study-wide results and limits: Older individuals had lower TCR beta diversity per million T cells (the decline was roughly linear). Higher naive T cell percentage went strongly together with higher TCR beta diversity.

Sample-barcoded 5' priming and a J-beta primer mix drove a second PCR of 7 to 11 cycles. Every cDNA was tagged by a template-switch adaptor with 12 random nucleotides. TCRdb recomputed calls from the 5' RACE reads with MiXCR, one row per CDR3 protein. The data show hundreds of thousands of distinct CDR3 sequences, approximately 52% seen once. Source material: blood. This rearrangement joins TRBV25-1 to TRBJ1-2, with 11 bases identical to TRBD1. This receptor was obtained from a woman aged 80 or over in good health. This CDR3 is CASRTGGASNYGYTF. CDR3 nucleotides: TGTGCCAGCCGGACAGGGGGCGCCTCTAACTATGGCTACACCTTC.